This record concerns one TCR beta chain sequence. This entry is derived from a study of technical replicates of blood from a few donors. TCRdb keeps only in-frame clones here, not all; method: immunoSEQ multiplex PCR. Here the sample spans about 70,000 clones, approximately 90% being singletons. V was pared by 2 bases and J by 8 bases, with 4 bases between. Germline CDR1 and CDR2: SEHNR and FQNEAQ (reference sequence). This CDR3 region has 11 residues. Sequencing input: T cells isolated from PBMCs. This TCR derives from a human donor in good health. The rearrangement links TRBV7-9 to TRBJ2-1; no definite D call. The CDR3: CASSLLDEQFF. CDR3 DNA sequence: TGTGCCAGCAGCTTATTAGATGAGCAGTTCTTC. Filled out from reference TRBV7-9 and TRBJ2-1, the complete variable domain reads DTGVSQNPRHKITKRGQNVTFRCDPISEHNRLYWYRQTLGQGPEFLTYFQNEAQLEKSRLLSDRFSAERPKGSFSTLEIQRTEQGDSAMYLCASSLLDEQFFGPGTRLTVL.